This paragraph covers one T cell receptor beta chain sequence. Antigen unknown. The primer mix had 60 Vbeta and 13 Jbeta primers. Sequencing used immunoSEQ multiplex PCR; TCRdb keeps in-frame clones, though not all of them. The repertoire has over 150,000 clones, about three quarters of them found once; the top ten carry over 1.1%. The data derive from a study of cytomegalovirus exposure and HLA in healthy donors. The overall study: Among 398 genotyped donors, around 80% fell in the Caucasian-associated ancestry cluster. Findings of the study overall: Some highly shared sequence variants likely arose as a pipeline artifact. Compared with the roughly 670-donor mean, an Asian-associated ancestry cluster reportedly had fewer N-insertions, according to a later analysis.

CDR1 MDHEN and CDR2 SYDVKM come from the germline V gene. The CDR3 length is 14 residues. This receptor was identified in a man between 18 and 35 years old in good health and CMV-seronegative. The J gene is TRBJ2-5, the V gene TRBV28; D is unclear. The J call could be wrong; TRBJ2-7 is a better fit for the DNA end. Sequenced sample: PBMCs. The CDR3 DNA reads TGTGCCATCCAAATCGGCTCAATAAACTACGAGCAGTACTTC. Its translation: CAIQIGSINYEQYF.